Presented here are 11 T cell receptor beta chains from one specimen sequenced in a study of early T cells in non-severe SARS-CoV-2 infection. TCRdb itself ran the 5' RACE reads through MiXCR, one entry per CDR3 protein. Altogether around 40,000 distinct CDR3 sequences are present, about 6% being singletons, with the ten largest covering roughly 4.5%. Sequenced: whole blood. Every receptor here comes from an adult who was a healthcare worker with PCR-confirmed SARS-CoV-2 infection or an uninfected control (not recorded which).

This clonotype was recorded many times. The gene calls are TRBV7-6 and TRBJ2-1; D may be TRBD1 (5 bases). Germline V lookup: CDR1 SGHVS, CDR2 FNYEAQ. The CDR3 loop spans 15 amino acids. Between the trimmed V and J ends, which lost 1 base and 8 bases, there was a span of 15 bases. The CDR3 nucleotides are TGTGCCAGCAGCTTAGATTTGACAGTCTATTATGAGCAGTTCTTC. As protein: CASSLDLTVYYEQFF.

This clonotype showed up many times. The chain has TRBV29-1 and TRBJ2-2; TRBD1 might be the D (6 bases). The CDR3 extends over 14 amino acids. CDR1 is SQVTM, CDR2 ANQGSEA, per germline. V was pared by 7 bases and J by 3 bases, with 15 bases between. CDR3 loop: CSGSDGTHTGELFF. The CDR3 bases are TGCAGCGGGTCGGACGGGACACACACCGGGGAGCTGTTTTTT.

This clonotype was seen at least ten times. The chain couples TRBV11-3 to TRBJ2-1; unclear D gene. Trimming shortened V by 1 base and J by 7 bases, and 8 bases separated the two germline ends. The CDR3 totals 13 residues. CDR1 is SGHNT and CDR2 is YENEEA in the germline V gene. The CDR3 nucleotides are TGTGCCAGCAGCTTAGTGGGTGAAAATGAGCAGTTCTTC. Protein: CASSLVGENEQFF.

The chain recombines TRBV18 with TRBJ2-3; D assignment may be TRBD1 or TRBD2 (5 bases each). Trimming left V 1 base short and J 0 bases short, with 14 bases between. Germline V gene sequence: CDR1 KGHSH, CDR2 LQKENI. This CDR3 comprises 17 residues. The CDR3 loop reads CASSPLPLGESTDTQYF. CDR3 nucleotides: TGTGCCAGCTCACCACTCCCTTTGGGGGAGAGCACAGATACGCAGTATTTT.

There are many counts of this clonotype. This chain connects TRBV12-3 or TRBV12-4 to TRBJ2-3, with unresolved D. V was pared by 6 bases and J by 3 bases, with 10 bases between. The CDR3 is made up of 13 amino acids. CDR3 protein: CASSPRLTDTQYF. In DNA, the CDR3 is TGTGCCAGCAGCCCCCGGCTGACAGATACGCAGTATTTT.

This clonotype was seen at least ten times. The chain carries TRBV2 and TRBJ2-3; D possibly corresponds to TRBD1 (5 bases). The germline gives CDR1 SNHLY, CDR2 FYNNEI. Trimming cost V 7 bases and J 6 bases, with 17 bases left between them. The CDR3 extends over 14 amino acids. CDR3 coding DNA: TGTGCCAGCATCCTCGAGTTTGGGGCGGATACGCAGTATTTT. Its protein is CASILEFGADTQYF.

This clonotype was detected ten times or more. The chain combines TRBV20-1 with TRBJ1-4, with a possible D match to TRBD1 (5 bases). Trimming shortened V by 5 bases and J by 6 bases, and 13 bases separated the two germline ends. Germline CDR1 reads DFQATT; CDR2 reads SNEGSKA (reference sequence). The CDR3 spans 13 residues. The CDR3 is CSARTGTDEKLFF. CDR3 nucleotide sequence: TGCAGTGCTCGGACGGGGACGGATGAAAAACTGTTTTTT.

This rearrangement joins TRBV7-6 to TRBJ2-1; possible D gene TRBD2, 5 bases. Germline assignment: CDR1 SGHVS and CDR2 FNYEAQ. Trimming shortened V by 2 bases and J by 6 bases, and 20 bases separated the two germline ends. The CDR3 is 17 residues long. CDR3 sequence: CASSLTPSSPAGNEQFF. The CDR3 DNA reads as TGTGCCAGCAGCTTAACCCCTAGCTCCCCGGCGGGCAATGAGCAGTTCTTC.

This clonotype was picked up a small number of times. CDR3: CASSVPKGSYNEQFF. In nucleotides, the CDR3 is TGTGCCAGCAGCGTACCCAAAGGCTCCTACAATGAGCAGTTCTTC. This sequence joins TRBV11-2 and TRBJ2-1; the D is unclear. V lost 5 bases, J lost 0 bases, and 11 bases lay in between. CDR3 length: 15 amino acids. CDR1 and CDR2 (germline): SGHAT, FQNNGV.

There are many counts of this clonotype. The chain links TRBV20-1 to TRBJ2-4, with a possible D match to TRBD1 (5 bases). V was cut by 4 bases and J by 1 base, with 14 bases left in between. The CDR3 totals 15 residues. The germline CDR1 and CDR2 sequences are DFQATT and SNEGSKA (reference sequence). The CDR3 bases are TGCAGTGCTACCCCACCCCAGGGTGCCAAAAACATTCAGTACTTC. Amino acid sequence: CSATPPQGAKNIQYF.

This chain links TRBV7-9 with TRBJ2-2; unclear D gene. V lost 1 base, J lost 1 base, and 4 bases lay in between. The germline gives CDR1 SEHNR, CDR2 FQNEAQ (reference sequence). The CDR3 has 14 residues. The CDR3 is CASSLGWNTGELFF. The CDR3 DNA sequence: TGTGCCAGCAGCTTAGGCTGGAACACCGGGGAGCTGTTTTTT.